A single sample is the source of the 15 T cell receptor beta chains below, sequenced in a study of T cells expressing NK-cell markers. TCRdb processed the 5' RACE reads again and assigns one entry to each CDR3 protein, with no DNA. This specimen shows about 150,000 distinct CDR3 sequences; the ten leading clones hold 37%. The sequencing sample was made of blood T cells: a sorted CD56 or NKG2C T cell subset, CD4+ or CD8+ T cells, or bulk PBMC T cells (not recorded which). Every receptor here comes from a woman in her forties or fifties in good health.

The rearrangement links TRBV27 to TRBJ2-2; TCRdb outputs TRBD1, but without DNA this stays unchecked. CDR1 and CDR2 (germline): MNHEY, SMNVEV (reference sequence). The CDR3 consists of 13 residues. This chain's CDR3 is CASGGPYTGELFF.

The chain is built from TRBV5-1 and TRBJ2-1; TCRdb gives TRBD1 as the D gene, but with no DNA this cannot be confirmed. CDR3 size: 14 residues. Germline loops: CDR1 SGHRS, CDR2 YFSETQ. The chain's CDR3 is CASSFGQGKDEQFF. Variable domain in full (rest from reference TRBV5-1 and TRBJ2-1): KAGVTQTPRYLIKTRGQQVTLSCSPISGHRSVSWYQQTPGQGLQFLFEYFSETQRNKGNFPGRFSGRQFSNSRSEMNVSTLELGDSALYLCASSFGQGKDEQFFGPGTRLTVL.

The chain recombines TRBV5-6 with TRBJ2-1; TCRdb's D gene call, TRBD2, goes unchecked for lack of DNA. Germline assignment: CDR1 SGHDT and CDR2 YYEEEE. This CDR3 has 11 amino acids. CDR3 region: CASGLENEQFF.

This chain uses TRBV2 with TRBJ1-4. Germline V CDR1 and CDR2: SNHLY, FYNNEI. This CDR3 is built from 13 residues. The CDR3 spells CAGSQATNEKLFF.

CDR3 amino acids: CSVVGEGLAYNEQFF. The chain joins TRBV29-1 to TRBJ2-1; TCRdb outputs TRBD2, but without DNA this stays unchecked. The CDR3 contains 15 residues. Germline V CDR1 and CDR2: SQVTM, ANQGSEA.

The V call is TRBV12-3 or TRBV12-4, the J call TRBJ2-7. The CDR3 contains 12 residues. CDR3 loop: CASSYSEYEQYF.

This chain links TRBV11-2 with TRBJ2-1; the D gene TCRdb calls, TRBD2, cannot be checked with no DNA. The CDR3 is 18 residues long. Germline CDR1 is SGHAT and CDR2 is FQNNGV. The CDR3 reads CASSSLAAIEYNYNEQFF. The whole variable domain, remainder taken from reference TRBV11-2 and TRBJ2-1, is EAGVAQSPRYKIIEKRQSVAFWCNPISGHATLYWYQQILGQGPKLLIQFQNNGVVDDSQLPKDRFSAERLKGVDSTLKIQPAKLEDSAVYLCASSSLAAIEYNYNEQFFGPGTRLTVL.

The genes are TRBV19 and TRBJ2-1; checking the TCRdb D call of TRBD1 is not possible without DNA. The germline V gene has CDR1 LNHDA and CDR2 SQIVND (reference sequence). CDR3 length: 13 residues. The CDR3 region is CASSFLDGDEQFF.

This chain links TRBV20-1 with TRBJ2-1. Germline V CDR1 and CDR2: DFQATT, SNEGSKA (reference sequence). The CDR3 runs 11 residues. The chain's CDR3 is CSALIGNEQFF.

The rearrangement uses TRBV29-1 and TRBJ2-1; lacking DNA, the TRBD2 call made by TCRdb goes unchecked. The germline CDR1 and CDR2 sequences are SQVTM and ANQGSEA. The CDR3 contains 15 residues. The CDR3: CSVEGLPGGPIEQFF.

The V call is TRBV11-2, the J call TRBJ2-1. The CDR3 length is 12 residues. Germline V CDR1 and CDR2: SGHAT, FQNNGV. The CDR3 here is CASSLVQAEQFF.

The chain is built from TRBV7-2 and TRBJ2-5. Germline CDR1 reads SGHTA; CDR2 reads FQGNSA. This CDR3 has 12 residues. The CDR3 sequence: CASSLVGLDPYF.

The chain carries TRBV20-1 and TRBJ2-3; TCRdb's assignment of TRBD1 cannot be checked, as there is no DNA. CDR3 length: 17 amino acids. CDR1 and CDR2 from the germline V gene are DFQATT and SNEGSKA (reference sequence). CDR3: CSARDGGTSFKADTQYF.

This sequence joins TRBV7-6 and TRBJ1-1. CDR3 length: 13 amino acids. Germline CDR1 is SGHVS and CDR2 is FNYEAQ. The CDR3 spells CASSLDMDTEAFF. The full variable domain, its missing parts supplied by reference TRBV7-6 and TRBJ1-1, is GAGVSQSPRYKVTKRGQDVALRCDPISGHVSLYWYRQALGQGPEFLTYFNYEAQQDKSGLPNDRFSAERPEGSISTLTIQRTEQRDSAMYRCASSLDMDTEAFFGQGTRLTVV.

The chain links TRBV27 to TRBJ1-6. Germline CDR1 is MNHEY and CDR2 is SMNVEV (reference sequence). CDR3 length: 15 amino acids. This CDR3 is CASSPVRGGNSPLHF.